This paragraph reports one T cell receptor beta chain. The length of the CDR3 is 16 residues. V lost 4 bases and J lost 8; bases outside the gene matches: 13. The germline V gene has CDR1 SGHDT and CDR2 YYEEEE. These data originate in a study of blood T cell repertoires in COVID-19. Study background: Sites in the United States, Italy and Spain provided acute and convalescent COVID-19 samples.

Two consecutive negative NP/OP PCR tests, clearance, or resolved symptoms defined Cohort 3 recovery. Profiled with immunoSEQ multiplex PCR; TCRdb holds only in-frame clones, not every one. Among about 230,000 clones listed, more than 75% were seen once. The sequence was collected from a young man who had recovered from COVID-19. This chain uses TRBV5-6 with TRBJ1-1; 11 positions agree with TRBD1. Sequencing was carried out using PBMCs or T cells enriched from blood (not recorded which). The CDR3 coding sequence is TGTGCCAGCAGCCCGGACAGGGGGCCGGTCCGCGGCGAAGCTTTCTTT. As protein: CASSPDRGPVRGEAFF.